This is a list of T cell receptor beta chains from one sample in a study of immune evolution from preneoplasia to lung adenocarcinoma. Generated by immunoSEQ multiplex PCR, the TCRdb table keeps only in-frame clones and is missing some. The table shows 4,500 to 5,500 clones, with approximately 86% occurring only once. Sequencing used FFPE adjacent normal lung tissue. Every receptor here comes from a donor older than 65 with lung adenocarcinoma. Both conserved end residues are part of each CDR3. Fields, in order: J gene, D gene, V gene, clone size, CDR3 protein, CDR3 DNA. D genes are given only for firm matches. Some rows have no size entry. The others give once, few or many, or a class for an expanded clone.

>TRBJ2-7|.|TRBV2|.
CASSVVPYEQYF
TGTGCCAGCAGTGTAGTACCCTACGAGCAGTACTTC
>TRBJ2-1|TRBD2|TRBV7-3|.
CASSLNPGGEQFF
TGTGCCAGCAGCTTAAATCCGGGAGGAGAGCAGTTCTTC
>TRBJ1-2|.|TRBV5-8|.
CASSLDSGTLGYTF
TGTGCCAGCAGCTTGGATAGCGGGACACTTGGCTACACCTTC
>TRBJ2-5|.|TRBV4-1|once
CASSQYPPGQAETQYF
TGCGCCAGCAGCCAATACCCCCCGGGACAAGCGGAGACCCAGTACTTC
>TRBJ2-5|.|TRBV5-4|.
CASSFWGAQETQYF
TGTGCCAGCAGCTTTTGGGGGGCTCAAGAGACCCAGTACTTC
>TRBJ2-3|.|TRBV9|.
CASSEGGAVDTQYF
TGTGCCAGCAGCGAGGGGGGAGCGGTAGATACGCAGTATTTT
>TRBJ2-7|.|TRBV27|.
CASSLGHEQYF
TGTGCCAGCAGTTTAGGGCACGAGCAGTACTTC
>TRBJ1-2|.|TRBV7-7|.
CASTESRRGTGGYTF
TGTGCTAGCACCGAAAGTCGGAGAGGTACAGGGGGCTACACCTTC
>TRBJ2-7|TRBD2|TRBV6-5|.
CASSQAGERYEQYF
TGTGCCAGCAGCCAAGCGGGAGAGAGGTACGAGCAGTACTTC
>TRBJ1-2|.|TRBV11-3|.
CASSLEPPGWAGYTF
TGTGCCAGCAGCCTAGAGCCCCCCGGTTGGGCGGGCTACACCTTC
>TRBJ2-1|TRBD2|TRBV5-4|.
CASSPRLAGERNDEQFF
TGTGCCAGCAGCCCGCGACTAGCGGGAGAGAGGAACGATGAGCAGTTCTTC
>TRBJ1-5|.|TRBV5-8|.
CASGRGDNGEPQHF
TGTGCCAGCGGAAGGGGGGACAACGGTGAACCCCAGCATTTT
>TRBJ2-5|TRBD2|TRBV11-2|.
CASSPKLAGGGGETQYF
TGTGCCAGCAGCCCTAAACTAGCGGGAGGAGGGGGGGAGACCCAGTACTTC
>TRBJ2-7|.|TRBV11-2|.
CASSLHSYEQYF
TGTGCCAGCAGCCTTCACTCCTACGAGCAGTACTTC
>TRBJ2-7|.|TRBV7-9|.
CASSRTDYEQYF
TGTGCCAGCAGCCGGACTGATTACGAGCAGTACTTC
>TRBJ1-2|.|TRBV6-5|once
CASSYSSGGYTF
TGTGCCAGCAGTTACTCATCCGGGGGCTACACCTTC
>TRBJ2-7|.|TRBV28|.
CASSSSGGTYEQYF
.
>TRBJ1-1|TRBD1|TRBV11-2|.
CASSLRQGSNTEAFF
TGTGCCAGCAGTCTGCGACAGGGGTCGAACACTGAAGCTTTCTTT
>TRBJ2-1|.|TRBV6-6|.
CASSFDGQLNNEQFF
TGTGCCAGCAGTTTCGACGGGCAGCTAAACAATGAGCAGTTCTTC
>TRBJ1-3|TRBD1|TRBV5-1|.
CASSLSETGSGNTIYF
TGCGCCAGCAGCTTGTCCGAGACAGGGTCAGGAAACACCATATATTTT
>TRBJ1-2|TRBD1|TRBV9|.
CASSARTGTDGYTF
TGTGCCAGCAGCGCACGGACAGGGACAGATGGCTACACCTTC
>TRBJ2-7|TRBD1|TRBV28|.
CASKFRGPYEQYF
TGTGCCAGCAAATTCAGGGGGCCCTACGAGCAGTACTTC
>TRBJ2-1|.|TRBV5-1|.
CASSSDGEFDEQFF
TGCGCCAGCAGCAGCGACGGGGAGTTCGATGAGCAGTTCTTC
>TRBJ2-2|TRBD1|TRBV29-1|.
CSAGTGTGELFF
TGCAGCGCTGGGACAGGCACCGGGGAGCTGTTTTTT
>TRBJ2-7|TRBD2|TRBV27|.
CASSTYSGRLYEQYF
TGTGCCAGCAGCACCTATAGCGGGAGGCTGTACGAGCAGTACTTC
>TRBJ1-1|.|TRBV18|.
CASSPRVGSSMNTEAFF
TGTGCCAGCTCACCAAGGGTAGGTTCCTCGATGAACACTGAAGCTTTCTTT
>TRBJ2-2|TRBD1|TRBV5-1|.
CASSRNPPGTGGSTGELFF
TGCGCCAGCAGCCGCAACCCCCCCGGGACAGGGGGCAGCACCGGGGAGCTGTTTTTT
>TRBJ2-5|TRBD2|TRBV28|.
CASSFFGRAETQYF
TGTGCCAGCAGTTTTTTCGGGAGGGCAGAGACCCAGTACTTC
>TRBJ2-1|TRBD2|TRBV6-5|.
CASSASGHNEQFF
TGTGCCAGCAGTGCTAGCGGACACAATGAGCAGTTCTTC
>TRBJ1-5|.|TRBV29-1|once
CSASDSANQPQHF
TGCAGCGCGTCCGACAGCGCTAATCAGCCCCAGCATTTT
>TRBJ1-4|TRBD1|TRBV4-1|.
CASSQTNRGGEKLFF
TGCGCCAGCAGCCAAACTAACAGGGGAGGTGAAAAACTGTTTTTT
>TRBJ2-7|TRBD2|TRBV2|.
CASTAAPGLAGGIPYEQYF
TGTGCCAGCACCGCGGCCCCGGGACTAGCGGGAGGTATACCCTACGAGCAGTACTTC
>TRBJ1-2|.|TRBV4-1|.
CASSRGRVANYGYTF
TGCGCCAGCAGCAGGGGTAGGGTCGCTAACTATGGCTACACCTTC
>TRBJ2-7|TRBD2|TRBV5-6|.
CASSPSGIGEQYF
TGTGCCAGCAGCCCTAGCGGGATAGGCGAGCAGTACTTC
>TRBJ1-2|.|TRBV28|.
CASSPPGNYGYTF
TGTGCCAGCAGCCCCCCCGGAAACTATGGCTACACCTTC
>TRBJ1-4|.|TRBV6-6|.
CASRGREGEKLFF
TGTGCCAGTAGGGGCAGGGAAGGAGAAAAACTGTTTTTT
>TRBJ2-5|.|TRBV7-8|.
CASSSSGETQYF
TGTGCCAGCAGCTCGTCGGGAGAGACCCAGTACTTC
>TRBJ2-1|TRBD2|TRBV7-6|.
CASSPLSGTYNEQFF
TGTGCCAGCAGCCCTCTTAGCGGGACCTACAATGAGCAGTTCTTC
>TRBJ1-5|.|TRBV30|once
CAWSRTQGPQHF
TGTGCCTGGAGTCGCACCCAAGGACCCCAGCATTTT